This T cell receptor (beta chain) was found in a study of blood T cell repertoires in COVID-19. Study-wide context: Sites in the United States, Italy and Spain provided acute and convalescent COVID-19 samples. Sample material is recorded as cDNA or gDNA derived from T cells, B-cell-depleted T cells, or PBMCs.

Authors' data handling: Researchers report that nucleated cell counts were estimated from reference gene primer amplification. Measured with immunoSEQ multiplex PCR; TCRdb has only the in-frame clones, and not every one. Clonal size and the V and J genes are those of that table, whereas D and trimming came from the DNA. The data show about 130,000 clones, with approximately 80% seen just once and around 2.7% held by the top ten. The CDR3 extends over 17 amino acids. Between the trimmed V and J ends, which lost 1 base and 0 bases, there was a span of 13 bases. Germline CDR1 is SGHTA and CDR2 is FQGTGA.

V and J are TRBV7-3 and TRBJ2-1; TRBD2 might be the D (7 bases). This TCR derives from a woman older than 75 with acute or convalescent COVID-19. Material: peripheral blood. The CDR3 bases are TGTGCCAGCAGCTTAATGGCGGGGGCCAGCTCCTACAATGAGCAGTTCTTC. As protein: CASSLMAGASSYNEQFF. The full variable domain, its missing parts supplied by reference TRBV7-3 and TRBJ2-1, is GAGVSQTPSNKVTEKGKYVELRCDPISGHTALYWYRQSLGQGPEFLIYFQGTGAADDSGLPNDRFFAVRPEGSVSTLKIQRTERGDSAVYLCASSLMAGASSYNEQFFGPGTRLTVL.